The present TCR beta chain was sequenced within a study of shared clonotypes between healthy human individuals. Study-wide points: Compared with memory subsets, naive subsets generally had larger estimated richness.

Germline assignment: CDR1 MNHEY and CDR2 SVGAGI. Trimming cost V 2 bases and J 4 bases, with 11 bases left between them. The CDR3 is 15 residues long. Only CD45RO-negative cells positively selected for CCR7 counted as naive CD8 cells, so terminally differentiated effector memory CD45RA+ cells were excluded. Measured with immunoSEQ multiplex PCR; TCRdb has only the in-frame clones, and not every one. The table records around 1,900,000 clones, 85% to 95% of them present only once. This clone has at least ten counts. What it binds is unknown. The clonotype was recovered from a man younger than 30 in good health. Some clones in this sample may be carry-over from other donors' samples. Sequences were obtained from naive CD8+ T cells from PBMCs. This chain links TRBV6-5 with TRBJ2-2, with D tentatively TRBD2 (5 bases). DNA of the CDR3: TGTGCCAGCAGTTACCTTGCGGCGGGCACCGGGGAGCTGTTTTTT. Its translation is CASSYLAAGTGELFF.